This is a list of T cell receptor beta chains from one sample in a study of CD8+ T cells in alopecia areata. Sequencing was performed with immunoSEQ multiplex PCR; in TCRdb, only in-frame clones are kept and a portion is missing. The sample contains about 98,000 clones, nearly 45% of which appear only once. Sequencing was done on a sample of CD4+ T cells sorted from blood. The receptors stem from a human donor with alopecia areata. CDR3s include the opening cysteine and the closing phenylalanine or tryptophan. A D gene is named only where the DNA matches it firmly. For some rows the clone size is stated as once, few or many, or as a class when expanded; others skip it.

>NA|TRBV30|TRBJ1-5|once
CATSPDADQPQHF
TGTGCCACCTCCCCGGACGCGGATCAGCCCCAGCATTTT
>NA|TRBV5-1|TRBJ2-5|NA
CASSSNTEETQYF
TGCGCCAGCAGCTCGAACACAGAAGAGACCCAGTACTTC
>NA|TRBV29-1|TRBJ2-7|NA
CSVTQGPGTYEQYF
TGCAGCGTTACACAGGGCCCGGGAACCTACGAGCAGTACTTC
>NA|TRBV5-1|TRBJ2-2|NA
CASRPVSAASSGTGELFF
TGCGCCAGCAGACCAGTCTCTGCGGCCAGCTCGGGCACCGGGGAGCTGTTTTTT
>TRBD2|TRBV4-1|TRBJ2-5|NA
CASSFGGVAGGLETQYF
TGCGCCAGCAGTTTCGGGGGTGTGGCGGGGGGATTGGAGACCCAGTACTTC
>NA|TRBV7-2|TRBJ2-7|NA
CASSFLGPYEQYF
TGTGCCAGCAGCTTCCTAGGACCCTACGAGCAGTACTTC
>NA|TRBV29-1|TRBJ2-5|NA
CSVEASGETQYF
TGCAGCGTTGAGGCTAGTGGAGAGACCCAGTACTTC
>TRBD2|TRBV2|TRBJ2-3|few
CASSPGTNADTQYF
TGTGCCAGCAGTCCGGGGACTAACGCAGATACGCAGTATTTT
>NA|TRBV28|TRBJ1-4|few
CASSFVGEGYEKLFF
TGTGCCAGCAGTTTCGTAGGGGAGGGCTATGAAAAACTGTTTTTT
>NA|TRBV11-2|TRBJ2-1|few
CASSLEVTMKEQFF
TGTGCCAGCAGCTTAGAGGTAACGATGAAAGAGCAGTTCTTC
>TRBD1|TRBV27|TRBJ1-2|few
CASSPLQGDRNGYTF
TGTGCCAGCAGCCCCCTGCAGGGGGATAGGAATGGCTACACCTTC
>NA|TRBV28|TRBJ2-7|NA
CASKINRVHEQYF
TGTGCCAGCAAAATCAACAGGGTCCACGAGCAGTACTTC
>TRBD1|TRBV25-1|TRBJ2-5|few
CASSRDRGPGRARETQYF
TGTGCCAGCAGTAGGGACAGGGGGCCGGGACGAGCCAGGGAGACCCAGTACTTC
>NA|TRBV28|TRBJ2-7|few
CASSTPGPSYEQYF
TGTGCCAGCAGTACCCCCGGCCCTTCCTACGAGCAGTACTTC
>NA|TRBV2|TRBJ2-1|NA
CASVAARSYNEQFF
TGTGCCAGCGTGGCAGCCCGCTCCTACAATGAGCAGTTCTTC
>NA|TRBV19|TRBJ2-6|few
CASSTSNVLTF
TGTGCCAGTAGTACGTCCAACGTCCTGACTTTC
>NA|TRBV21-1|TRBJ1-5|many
CASSSTGLIRHQPQHF
TGTGCCAGCAGCAGTACCGGATTGATAAGGCATCAGCCCCAGCATTTT
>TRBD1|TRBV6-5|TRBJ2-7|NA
CASWDRGLSEEQYF
TGTGCCAGCTGGGACAGGGGGCTTTCGGAAGAGCAGTACTTC
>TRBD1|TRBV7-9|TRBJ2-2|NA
CASSSRDRGNTGELFF
TGTGCCAGCAGCAGCAGGGACAGGGGGAACACCGGGGAGCTGTTTTTT
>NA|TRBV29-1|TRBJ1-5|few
CSVGTASNQPQHF
TGCAGCGTTGGGACAGCTAGCAATCAGCCCCAGCATTTT
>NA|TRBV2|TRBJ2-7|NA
CASGHYEQYF
TGTGCCAGCGGACACTACGAGCAGTACTTC
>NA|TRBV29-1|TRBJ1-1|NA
CSVRGILGHTEAFF
TGCAGCGTTCGGGGGATTTTGGGGCACACTGAAGCTTTCTTT
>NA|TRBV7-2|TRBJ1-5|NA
CASSLEGPRPQHF
TGTGCCAGCAGCTTAGAAGGACCACGGCCCCAGCATTTT
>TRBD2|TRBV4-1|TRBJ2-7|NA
CASSRGRGGSYEQYF
TGCGCCAGCAGCCGCGGGCGGGGGGGATCCTACGAGCAGTACTTC
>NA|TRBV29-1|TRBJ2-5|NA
CSVDSGKETQYF
TGCAGCGTTGATAGCGGTAAAGAGACCCAGTACTTC
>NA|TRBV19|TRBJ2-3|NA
CASSATDTQYF
TGTGCCAGTAGTGCCACAGATACGCAGTATTTT
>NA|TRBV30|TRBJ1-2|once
CAWSVEANYGYTF
TGTGCCTGGAGTGTCGAAGCTAACTATGGCTACACCTTC
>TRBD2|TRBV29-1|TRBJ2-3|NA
CSVEETSGGADTQYF
TGCAGCGTTGAAGAAACCAGCGGGGGTGCAGATACGCAGTATTTT
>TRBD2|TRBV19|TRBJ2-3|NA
CASSGSSGGPSTDTQYF
TGTGCCAGTAGTGGGTCTAGCGGGGGGCCTAGCACAGATACGCAGTATTTT
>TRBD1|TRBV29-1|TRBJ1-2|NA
CSVAQGQGNYGYTF
TGCAGCGTTGCGCAGGGACAGGGAAACTATGGCTACACCTTC
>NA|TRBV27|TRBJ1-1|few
CASSLLGTVNTEAFF
TGTGCCAGCAGTTTATTAGGGACGGTGAACACTGAAGCTTTCTTT
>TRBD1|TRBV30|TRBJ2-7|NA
CAGQNDRGPSGSSYEQYF
TGTGCCGGACAGAACGACAGGGGGCCGAGCGGGAGCTCCTACGAGCAGTACTTC
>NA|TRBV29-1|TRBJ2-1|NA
CSVRWGFSYNEQFF
TGCAGCGTTCGGTGGGGCTTTTCCTACAATGAGCAGTTCTTC
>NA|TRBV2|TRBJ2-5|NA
CASTAKRVETQYF
TGTGCCAGCACCGCCAAAAGAGTAGAGACCCAGTACTTC
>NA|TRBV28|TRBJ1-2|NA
CALGRDYGYTF
TGTGCCCTGGGGCGAGATTATGGCTACACCTTC
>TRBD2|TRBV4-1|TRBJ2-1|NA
CASSQDGRGYNEQFF
TGTGCCAGCAGCCAAGATGGGCGGGGGTACAATGAGCAGTTCTTC
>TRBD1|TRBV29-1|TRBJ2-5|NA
CSVRDRVCRETQYF
TGCAGCGTTCGGGACAGGGTTTGTAGGGAGACCCAGTACTTC
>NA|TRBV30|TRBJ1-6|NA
CAWTGKARDSPLHF
TGTGCCTGGACGGGGAAGGCTCGGGATTCACCCCTCCACTTT
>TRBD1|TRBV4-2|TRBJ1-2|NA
CASSRGAGTGEGDGYTF
TGTGCCAGCAGCCGAGGAGCAGGGACAGGGGAGGGCGATGGCTACACCTTC
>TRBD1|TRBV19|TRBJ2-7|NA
CASSPNFAGGSTYEQYF
TGTGCCAGTAGTCCCAACTTCGCAGGGGGTTCGACCTACGAGCAGTACTTC
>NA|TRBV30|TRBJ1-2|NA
CAWSSTGGLYGYTF
TGTGCCTGGAGTTCGACGGGGGGACTTTATGGCTACACCTTC
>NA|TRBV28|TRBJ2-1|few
CASRGVGNEQFF
TGTGCCTCTAGAGGGGTTGGGAATGAGCAGTTCTTC
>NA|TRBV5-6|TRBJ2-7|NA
CASSLGYEQYF
TGTGCCAGCAGCTTGGGCTACGAGCAGTACTTC
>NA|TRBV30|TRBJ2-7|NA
CASASSYEQYF
TGTGCCAGCGCTAGCTCCTACGAGCAGTACTTC
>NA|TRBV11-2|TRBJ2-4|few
CASSGVSVADIQYF
TGTGCCAGCAGCGGGGTGAGCGTTGCGGACATTCAGTACTTC
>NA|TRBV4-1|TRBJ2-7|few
CASSRLVAQDSSYEQYF
TGCGCCAGCAGCCGCCTCGTCGCACAGGACAGCTCCTACGAGCAGTACTTC
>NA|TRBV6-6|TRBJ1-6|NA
CASSPRGIGSPLHF
TGTGCCAGCAGCCCTAGGGGAATTGGATCACCCCTCCACTTT
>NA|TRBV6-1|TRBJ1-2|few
CASSRAPNYGYTF
TGTGCCAGCAGTAGGGCGCCGAACTATGGCTACACCTTC
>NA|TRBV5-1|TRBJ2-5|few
CASSQNVQGSQETQYF
TGCGCCAGCAGCCAAAATGTACAGGGTTCTCAGGAGACCCAGTACTTC
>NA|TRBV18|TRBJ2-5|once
CASSPPQRETQYF
TGTGCCAGCTCACCACCGCAGCGAGAGACCCAGTACTTC
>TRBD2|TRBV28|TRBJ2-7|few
CASIQASGSYEQYF
TGTGCCAGCATTCAAGCTAGCGGGAGCTACGAGCAGTACTTC
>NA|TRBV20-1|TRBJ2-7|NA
CSAGVGYEQYF
TGCAGTGCGGGAGTCGGGTACGAGCAGTACTTC
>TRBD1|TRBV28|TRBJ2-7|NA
CASSLWGTGEMYEQYF
TGTGCCAGCAGTTTATGGGGGACAGGGGAGATGTACGAGCAGTACTTC
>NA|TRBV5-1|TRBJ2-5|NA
CASSLAGSQATQYF
TGCGCCAGCAGCTTGGCGGGCTCTCAGGCGACCCAGTACTTC
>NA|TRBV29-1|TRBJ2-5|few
CSVWSAGETQYF
TGCAGCGTTTGGTCAGCCGGAGAGACCCAGTACTTC
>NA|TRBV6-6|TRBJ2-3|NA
CASSYDQSGTDTQYF
TGTGCCAGCAGTTACGACCAAAGCGGCACAGATACGCAGTATTTT
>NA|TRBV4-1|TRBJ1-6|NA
CASDSKGESYNSPLHF
TGCGCCAGCGACTCGAAGGGGGAATCCTATAATTCACCCCTCCACTTT